This TCR beta chain originates from a study of T cells in Graves' hyperthyroidism and ophthalmopathy. Trimming pared 6 bases from V and 0 bases from J, leaving 9 bases between. The CDR3 consists of 13 residues. CDR1 is MNHNS and CDR2 is SASEGT in the germline V gene. Regions amplified from RNA transcripts were the TCR beta CDR3 regions. First-round RT-PCR targeting the TCR CDR3 was performed with the HTBI primer set. TCRdb recomputed calls from the multiplex PCR reads with MiXCR, one row per CDR3 protein. The sample contains fewer than 400,000 distinct CDR3 sequences, 20% to 30% of which appear only once. Thyroid ultrasound, orbital computed tomography, clinical symptoms, and serum thyroxine and TRAb underpinned diagnoses. Fresh peripheral blood, about 9.6 ml, yielded the PBMCs. This clonotype was observed a few times.

The material sequenced was blood. This TCR came from a man aged 45 to 65 with Graves' hyperthyroidism. This sequence joins TRBV6-1 and TRBJ2-7, with D possibly TRBD2 on 5 matching bases. The CDR3 DNA reads as TGTGCCAGCAGGGACCGGGGCTCCTACGAGCAGTACTTC. This translates into CASRDRGSYEQYF.